This paragraph reports one TCR beta chain. Its cognate antigen is unknown. At one end the junction does not follow the germline gene, possibly because of a read error. PCR was performed a second time for about 6 to 12 cycles using a sample-barcoded 5' primer and a J-beta primer mix. Sequencing recovered at least 3 million CDR3-containing paired-end reads from each sample. A single record per CDR3 protein comes from TCRdb applying MiXCR to the 5' RACE reads. Of around 900,000 distinct CDR3 sequences in the sample, under 35% were seen once. The CDR3 totals 15 residues. From germline, CDR1 is SEHNR and CDR2 FQNEAQ (reference sequence). This sample stems from a study of blood T cells in healthy people across ages. Study outcomes and limitations: The study found more naive CD4+ cells and higher diversity in long-lived than aged donors. A strong correlation between TCR beta diversity and naive T cell percentage was seen.

Per-sample PBMC isolation yielded at least 6.5 million cells. The genes are TRBV7-9 and TRBJ1-5; tentative D call: TRBD1 (6 bases). The sequence was collected from a woman aged 80 or over in good health. Sequences were obtained from blood. The CDR3 coding sequence is TGTTCCAGCAGCTCCAGGGGTAACGAGAATCAGCCCCAGCATTTT. Protein product: CSSSSRGNENQPQHF.